The 17 T cell receptor beta chains reported below all come from one sample, sequenced in a study of OX40 agonist ivuxolimab in advanced cancers. Repertoires were generated with immunoSEQ multiplex PCR, while TCRdb's copy carries only in-frame clones and drops some. The data show some 10,000 clones, approximately 80% seen once. Material: CD4+ or CD8+ T cells sorted from blood, obtained in a trial of the OX40 agonist ivuxolimab. The receptors originated from an adult with an advanced solid tumor such as melanoma, head and neck, liver or kidney cancer.

This chain links TRBV15 with TRBJ2-1, with D maybe TRBD1 (6 bases). There are 14 residues in the CDR3. CDR1 and CDR2 (germline): LNHNV, YYDKDF (reference sequence). V was trimmed by 5 bases and J by 4 bases, leaving 12 bases between them. CDR3 region: CATSRDTTYNEQFF. The CDR3 DNA reads as TGTGCCACCAGCCGGGACACGACATACAATGAGCAGTTCTTC.

The chain joins TRBV27 to TRBJ2-1; 11 positions agree with TRBD1. In germline, CDR1 is MNHEY, CDR2 SMNVEV (reference sequence). CDR3 length: 14 residues. The J segment lost 7 bases and the V segment lost 4 bases, leaving 3 bases of the junction unmatched. As DNA, the CDR3 is TGTGCCAGCAGTTCTGGACAGGGGGCAAATGAGCAGTTCTTC. This translates into CASSSGQGANEQFF.

In its sample, this clone is medium-sized. V usage is TRBV27 and J usage is TRBJ2-3; possibly TRBD2 for D (6 bases). This CDR3 is 14 amino acids long. Trimming stripped 8 bases from V and 4 bases from J, with 16 bases between. Germline V gives CDR1 MNHEY, CDR2 SMNVEV (reference sequence). This CDR3 reads CASSREQFPDTQYF. The DNA of the CDR3 is TGTGCCAGCTCACGGGAGCAGTTCCCAGATACGCAGTATTTT.

This sequence joins TRBV19 and TRBJ2-7; D perhaps matches TRBD2 (5 bases). The V gene's germline CDR1 is LNHDA and CDR2 SQIVND (reference sequence). V was shortened by 5 bases and J by 7 bases, with 18 bases between the two germline ends. This CDR3 has 14 amino acids. The CDR3 spells CASSGETTGGEQYF. Written as DNA, the CDR3 is TGTGCCAGTAGTGGGGAGACCACCGGAGGAGAGCAGTACTTC.

The V and J genes are TRBV9 and TRBJ2-7; D uncertain. The CDR3 contains 14 residues. Trimming removed 0 bases from V and 0 bases from J, with 7 bases in between. Germline loops: CDR1 SGDLS, CDR2 YYNGEE. CDR3 bases: TGTGCCAGCAGCGTAGGTGGGGACTCCTACGAGCAGTACTTC. Translation: CASSVGGDSYEQYF. Looking up the rest from reference TRBV9 and TRBJ2-7 gives the full variable domain: DSGVTQTPKHLITATGQRVTLRCSPRSGDLSVYWYQQSLDQGLQFLIQYYNGEERAKGNILERFSAQQFPDLHSELNLSSLELGDSALYFCASSVGGDSYEQYFGPGTRLTVT.

The chain has TRBV5-6 and TRBJ1-4, with D possibly matching TRBD1 (6 bases). The V gene lost 2 bases and the J gene lost 8 bases, with 16 bases spanning the gap. Germline CDR1 SGHDT, CDR2 YYEEEE. This CDR3 has 15 amino acids. The CDR3 reads CASSFSGARAEKLFF. The DNA of the CDR3 is TGTGCCAGCAGCTTTTCGGGGGCGAGGGCCGAAAAACTGTTTTTT.

V usage is TRBV7-9 and J usage is TRBJ1-2; D is unresolved. Germline V gene sequence: CDR1 SEHNR, CDR2 FQNEAQ (reference sequence). The ends were cut back, 5 bases at V and 8 bases at J, with 12 bases in the middle. The CDR3 sequence is 12 residues long. Here the CDR3 DNA reads TGTGCCAGCAGCCCCTCCCTGGGAGGCTACACCTTC. Translation: CASSPSLGGYTF.

This clone is a singleton in its sample. The rearrangement uses TRBV6-1 and TRBJ1-5; D ambiguous. The V end lost 1 base, the J end lost 3 bases, and 10 bases lay between the germline ends. The CDR3 spans 15 residues. Germline V lookup: CDR1 MNHNS, CDR2 SASEGT. In nucleotides, the CDR3 is TGTGCCAGCAGTGAAGTTCGGCAGGCCAATCAGCCCCAGCATTTT. Translation: CASSEVRQANQPQHF.

The chain is built from TRBV4-2 and TRBJ1-1; D not certain. V lost 0 bases and J 5 bases, leaving 13 bases between the germline ends. Germline lookup yields CDR1 LGHNA and CDR2 YNFKEQ. The CDR3 is made up of 15 amino acids. The CDR3 DNA follows: TGTGCCAGCAGCCAAGATTGGCGGGATGCTACTGAAGCTTTCTTT. This encodes CASSQDWRDATEAFF.

This rearrangement joins TRBV10-2 to TRBJ2-5; perhaps TRBD1 as D (6 bases). CDR3 length: 14 amino acids. Trimming stripped 0 bases from V and 5 bases from J, with 10 bases between. From germline, CDR1 is WSHSY and CDR2 SAAADI. The CDR3 loop is CASSESGHWETQYF. CDR3 nucleotide sequence: TGCGCCAGCAGTGAGTCGGGACATTGGGAGACCCAGTACTTC.

V and J are TRBV27 and TRBJ2-7; D may be TRBD2 (6 bases). Trimming took off 6 bases at V and 6 bases at J, with 12 bases between the two ends. Germline assignment: CDR1 MNHEY and CDR2 SMNVEV (reference sequence). This CDR3 is 12 amino acids long. CDR3 sequence: CASRTFGSEQYF. The DNA of the CDR3 is TGTGCCAGCAGGACGTTCGGGAGCGAGCAGTACTTC.

The chain has TRBV30 and TRBJ1-1; no clear D. V lost 0 bases, J lost 3 bases, and 2 bases lay in between. This CDR3 is 11 amino acids long. Germline CDR1 GTSNPN, CDR2 SVGIG (reference sequence). This chain's CDR3 is CAWSVHTEAFF. The CDR3 DNA reads TGTGCCTGGAGTGTTCACACTGAAGCTTTCTTT.

The V gene is TRBV27, the J gene TRBJ1-5; D gene uncertain. The germline V and J ends were trimmed by 6 bases and 0 bases, with 6 bases remaining between them. The CDR3 length is 13 residues. Germline V gives CDR1 MNHEY, CDR2 SMNVEV (reference sequence). This CDR3 reads CASRQYSNQPQHF. The CDR3 nucleotides read TGTGCCAGCAGACAGTATAGCAATCAGCCCCAGCATTTT.

The rearrangement joins TRBV30 to TRBJ2-7; D is unclear. Trimming pared 2 bases from V and 2 bases from J, leaving 10 bases between. Germline values: CDR1 GTSNPN, CDR2 SVGIG (reference sequence). The length of the CDR3 is 13 residues. CDR3 region: CAWSQSPPYEQYF. The DNA for the CDR3 is TGTGCCTGGAGTCAAAGCCCCCCCTACGAGCAGTACTTC.

This chain links TRBV25-1 with TRBJ2-7; D is uncertain. Germline V gene lookup returns CDR1 MGHDK and CDR2 SYGVNS. The CDR3 totals 14 residues. With 2 bases removed from V and 2 bases from J, the gap between germline ends came to 10 bases. The chain's CDR3 is CASSEVNGPYEQYF. CDR3 nucleotide sequence: TGTGCCAGCAGTGAAGTAAACGGACCCTACGAGCAGTACTTC.

This sequence joins TRBV15 and TRBJ2-5; D remains unclear. Trimming pared 3 bases from V and 5 bases from J, leaving 10 bases between. This CDR3 region has 13 residues. Germline V lookup: CDR1 LNHNV, CDR2 YYDKDF (reference sequence). The CDR3 DNA reads as TGTGCCACCAGCAGGTATCCCGGGGAGACCCAGTACTTC. This translates into CATSRYPGETQYF. The entire variable domain, with the rest obtained from reference TRBV15 and TRBJ2-5, is as follows: DAMVIQNPRYQVTQFGKPVTLSCSQTLNHNVMYWYQQKSSQAPKLLFHYYDKDFNNEADTPDNFQSRRPNTSFCFLDIRSPGLGDTAMYLCATSRYPGETQYFGPGTRLLVL.

J is TRBJ2-5 and V is TRBV7-3, with D unresolved. CDR3 length equals 14 residues. The V end was cut by 2 bases, the J end by 5 bases, with 12 bases between. Germline lookup yields CDR1 SGHTA and CDR2 FQGTGA. The CDR3 DNA reads as TGTGCCAGCAGCTTAGTTCATAGTTTCGAGACCCAGTACTTC. Its protein is CASSLVHSFETQYF.